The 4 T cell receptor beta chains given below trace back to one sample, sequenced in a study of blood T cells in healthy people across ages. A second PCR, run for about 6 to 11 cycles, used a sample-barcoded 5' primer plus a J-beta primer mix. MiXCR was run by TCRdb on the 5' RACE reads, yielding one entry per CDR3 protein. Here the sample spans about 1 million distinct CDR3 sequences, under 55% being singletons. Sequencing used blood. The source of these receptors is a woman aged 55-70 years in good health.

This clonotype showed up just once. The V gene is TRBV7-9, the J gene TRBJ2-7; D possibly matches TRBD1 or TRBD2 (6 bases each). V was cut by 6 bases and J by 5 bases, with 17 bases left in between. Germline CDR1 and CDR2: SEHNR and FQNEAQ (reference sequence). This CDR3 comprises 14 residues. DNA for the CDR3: TGTGCCAGCAGTTTTTTCACAGGGACTGACGAGCAGTACTTC. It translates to CASSFFTGTDEQYF.

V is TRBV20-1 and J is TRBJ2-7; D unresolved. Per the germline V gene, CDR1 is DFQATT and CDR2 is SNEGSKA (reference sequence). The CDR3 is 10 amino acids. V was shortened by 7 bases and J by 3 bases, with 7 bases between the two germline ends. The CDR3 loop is CSVQVYEQYF. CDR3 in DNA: TGCAGTGTTCAAGTCTACGAGCAGTACTTC.

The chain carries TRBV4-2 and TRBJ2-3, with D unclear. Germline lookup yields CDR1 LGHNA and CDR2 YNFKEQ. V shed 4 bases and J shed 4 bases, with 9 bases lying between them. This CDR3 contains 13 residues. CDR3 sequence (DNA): TGTGCCAGCAGCCGACTGGCTTCAGATACGCAGTATTTT. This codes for CASSRLASDTQYF.

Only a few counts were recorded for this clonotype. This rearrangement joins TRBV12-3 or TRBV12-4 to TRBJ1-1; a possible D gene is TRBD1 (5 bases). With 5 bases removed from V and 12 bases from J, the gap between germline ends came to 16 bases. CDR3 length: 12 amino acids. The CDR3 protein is CASSSSGTSTFF. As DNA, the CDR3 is TGTGCCAGCAGTAGCTCCGGGACTTCTACTTTCTTT.